The 5 T cell receptor beta chains presented below share a single source sample, sequenced in a study of T cell repertoires in cytomegalovirus infection. TCRdb processed the reads anew with MiXCR; each CDR3 protein has one entry. The data show a few hundred thousand distinct CDR3 sequences, approximately 17% seen once. Material for sequencing was CD8+ T cells from PBMCs. The receptors stem from a human donor in good health (CMV status not recorded). Some clones in this sample may be carry-over from other donors' samples.

The chain has TRBV12-5 and TRBJ2-2; D remains ambiguous. Germline values: CDR1 LGHNT, CDR2 FRNRAP. The CDR3 has 13 amino acids. V was trimmed by 2 bases and J by 7 bases, leaving 8 bases between them. CDR3 sequence reads: CASGLINGGELFF. In DNA form, the CDR3 reads TGTGCTAGTGGTTTGATCAACGGCGGGGAGCTGTTTTTT.

This sequence joins TRBV29-1 and TRBJ2-1; 13 bases line up with TRBD2. The CDR3 spans 17 residues. Germline loops: CDR1 SQVTM, CDR2 ANQGSEA. J gave up 7 bases and V 0 bases, and 9 bases lay outside the gene matches. CDR3 DNA: TGCAGCGTTGAAGATTCACTAGCGGGGGGGGGAGGTAATGAGCAGTTCTTC. Translating gives CSVEDSLAGGGGNEQFF.

At least ten counts were recorded for this clonotype. The CDR3 DNA reads as TGCGCCAGCAGCCAAGATGGGGGCGAGCAGTACTTC. As protein: CASSQDGGEQYF. This chain links TRBV4-1 with TRBJ2-7; D is perhaps TRBD1 or TRBD2 (5 bases each). V was trimmed by 0 bases and J by 6 bases, leaving 6 bases between them. CDR3 length equals 12 residues. The V gene's germline CDR1 is MGHRA and CDR2 YSYEKL.

This clonotype showed up many times. DNA for the CDR3: TGTGCCAGCAGCACTCGACAGGGGGTCAACGAGCAGTACTTC. Its translation is CASSTRQGVNEQYF. This rearrangement joins TRBV7-2 to TRBJ2-7; TRBD1 matches at 9 bases. J gave up 5 bases and V 5 bases, and 7 bases lay outside the gene matches. This CDR3 spans 14 amino acids. Germline lookup yields CDR1 SGHTA and CDR2 FQGNSA.

This clonotype came up many times. The chain carries TRBV7-2 and TRBJ2-3, with D possibly being TRBD2 (5 bases). CDR1 is SGHTA and CDR2 is FQGNSA in the germline V gene. The CDR3 is 15 amino acids. With 8 bases removed from V and 6 bases from J, the gap between germline ends came to 21 bases. CDR3 residues: CASAIGLARSDTQYF. The CDR3 DNA is TGTGCCAGCGCTATCGGCCTAGCACGCAGTGATACGCAGTATTTT. Using reference TRBV7-2 and TRBJ2-3 for the parts outside the CDR3, the full variable domain is GAGVSQSPSNKVTEKGKDVELRCDPISGHTALYWYRQSLGQGLEFLIYFQGNSAPDKSGLPSDRFSAERTGGSVSTLTIQRTQQEDSAVYLCASAIGLARSDTQYFGPGTRLTVL.